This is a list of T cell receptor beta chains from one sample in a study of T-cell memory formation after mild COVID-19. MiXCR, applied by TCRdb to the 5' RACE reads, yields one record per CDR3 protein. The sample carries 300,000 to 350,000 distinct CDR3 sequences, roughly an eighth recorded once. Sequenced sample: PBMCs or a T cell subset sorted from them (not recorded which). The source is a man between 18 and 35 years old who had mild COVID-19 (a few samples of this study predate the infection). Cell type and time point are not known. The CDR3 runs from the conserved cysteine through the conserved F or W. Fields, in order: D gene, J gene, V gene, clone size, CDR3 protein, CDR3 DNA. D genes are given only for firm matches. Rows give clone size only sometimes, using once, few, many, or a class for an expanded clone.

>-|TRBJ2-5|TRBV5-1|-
CASSLGWEETQYF
TGCGCCAGCAGCTTGGGATGGGAAGAGACCCAGTACTTC
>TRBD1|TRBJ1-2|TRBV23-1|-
CARHGQAFNYGYTF
TGCGCCAGACACGGACAGGCGTTCAACTATGGCTACACCTTC
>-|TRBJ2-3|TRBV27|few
CATRMAGSTDTQYF
TGTGCCACCAGGATGGCGGGGAGCACAGATACGCAGTATTTT
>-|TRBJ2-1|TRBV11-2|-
CASSFSPGSSNEQFF
TGTGCCAGCAGCTTCTCTCCAGGGAGTTCCAATGAGCAGTTCTTC
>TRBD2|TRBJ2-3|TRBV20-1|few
CSAGLAGVGTQYF
TGCAGTGCTGGTCTCGCGGGGGTGGGTACGCAGTATTTT
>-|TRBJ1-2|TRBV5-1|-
CASTSGLFGYTF
TGCGCCAGCACGTCGGGGTTATTTGGCTACACCTTC
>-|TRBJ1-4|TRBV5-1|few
CASSLGRRSEKLFF
TGCGCCAGCAGCTTGGGCAGGCGGAGTGAAAAACTGTTTTTT
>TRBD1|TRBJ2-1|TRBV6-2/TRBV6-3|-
CASRRRDSSYNEQFF
TGTGCCAGCAGACGCCGGGACAGCTCCTACAATGAGCAGTTCTTC
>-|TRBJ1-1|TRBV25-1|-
CASSEFAGMNTEAFF
TGTGCCAGCAGTGAATTCGCAGGAATGAACACTGAAGCTTTCTTT
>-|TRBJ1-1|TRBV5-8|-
CASSLYRRGGFTEAFF
TGTGCCAGCAGCCTGTACCGCAGGGGCGGTTTCACTGAAGCTTTCTTT
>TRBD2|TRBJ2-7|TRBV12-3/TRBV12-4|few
CASSLSGGASEQYF
TGTGCCAGCAGTCTGAGCGGGGGAGCGAGCGAGCAGTACTTC
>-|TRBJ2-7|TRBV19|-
CASSNRGLREQYF
TGTGCCAGTAGCAACAGGGGACTCCGGGAGCAGTACTTC
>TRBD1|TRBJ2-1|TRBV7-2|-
CASSFWTGNNEQFF
TGTGCCAGCAGCTTTTGGACAGGGAACAATGAGCAGTTCTTC
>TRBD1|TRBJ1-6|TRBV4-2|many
CASSKIDRGHSYNSPLHF
TGTGCCAGCAGCAAAATAGACAGGGGGCACTCCTATAATTCACCCCTCCACTTT
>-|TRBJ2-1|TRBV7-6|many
CASSFGAGWDNEQFF
TGTGCCAGCAGCTTCGGGGCAGGGTGGGACAATGAGCAGTTCTTC
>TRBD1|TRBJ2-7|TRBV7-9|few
CASSFGQGVSDEQYF
TGTGCCAGCAGCTTTGGACAGGGGGTGTCCGACGAGCAGTACTTC
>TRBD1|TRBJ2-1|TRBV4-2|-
CASSQGSLRGTNEQFF
TGTGCCAGCAGCCAAGGATCCCTCAGGGGGACCAATGAGCAGTTCTTC
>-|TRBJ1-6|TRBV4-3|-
CASSQVVGSWALHF
TGCGCCAGCAGCCAAGTGGTGGGCTCCTGGGCCCTCCACTTT
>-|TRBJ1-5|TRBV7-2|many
CASSFTNQPQHF
TGTGCCAGCAGTTTTACGAATCAGCCCCAGCATTTT
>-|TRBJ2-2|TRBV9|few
CASSASRGQATGELFF
TGTGCCAGCAGCGCTTCTCGGGGGCAGGCCACCGGGGAGCTGTTTTTT
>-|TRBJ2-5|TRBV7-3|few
CASSLGLGSGQETQYF
TGTGCCAGCAGCCTAGGATTGGGTAGCGGACAAGAGACCCAGTACTTC
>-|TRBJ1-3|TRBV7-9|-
CASSSTLTIGNTIYF
TGTGCCAGCAGCTCGACTCTAACCATTGGAAACACCATATATTTT
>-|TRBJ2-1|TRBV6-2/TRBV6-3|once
CAVRRTPVVDNEQFF
TGTGCCGTTCGCCGGACACCAGTAGTAGACAATGAGCAGTTCTTC
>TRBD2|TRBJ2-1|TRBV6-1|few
CASSELWERGNNNEQFF
TGTGCCAGCAGTGAATTGTGGGAGCGGGGGAATAACAATGAGCAGTTCTTC
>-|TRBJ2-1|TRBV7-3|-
CASSFAGAGEQFF
TGTGCCAGCAGCTTCGCAGGGGCTGGTGAGCAGTTCTTC
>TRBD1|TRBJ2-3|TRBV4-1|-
CASSQTGVGTDTQYF
TGCGCCAGCAGCCAGACAGGGGTTGGCACAGATACGCAGTATTTT
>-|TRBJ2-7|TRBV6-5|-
CASSEWRASTNEQYF
TGTGCCAGCAGCGAGTGGCGGGCCTCCACTAACGAGCAGTACTTC
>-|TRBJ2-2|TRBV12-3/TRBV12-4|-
CASIGDLGTGAPGELFF
TGTGCCAGCATCGGGGACCTGGGGACGGGAGCCCCCGGGGAGCTGTTTTTT
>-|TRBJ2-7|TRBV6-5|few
CASSQGDPDPYEQYF
TGTGCCAGCAGTCAAGGAGATCCAGACCCCTACGAGCAGTACTTC
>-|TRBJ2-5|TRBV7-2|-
CASSLDPEETQYF
TGTGCCAGCAGCTTAGATCCGGAAGAGACCCAGTACTTC
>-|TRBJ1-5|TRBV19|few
CASGEDQPQHF
TGTGCCAGTGGGGAGGATCAGCCCCAGCATTTT
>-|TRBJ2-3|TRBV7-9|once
CASSWGAGGSVTDTQYF
TGTGCCAGCAGCTGGGGGGCAGGGGGAAGTGTGACAGATACGCAGTATTTT
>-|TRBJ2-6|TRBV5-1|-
CASSLERGAVSGANVLTF
TGCGCCAGCAGCTTGGAGAGGGGCGCGGTTTCTGGGGCCAACGTCCTGACTTTC
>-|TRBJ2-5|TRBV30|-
CALWGTGETQYF
TGTGCCTTGTGGGGCACAGGGGAGACCCAGTACTTC
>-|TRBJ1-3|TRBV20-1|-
CSARVGGGNTIYF
TGCAGTGCTAGAGTAGGGGGAGGAAACACCATATATTTT
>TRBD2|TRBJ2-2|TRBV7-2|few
CASSWTSGDRTGELFF
TGTGCCAGCAGCTGGACTAGCGGGGATCGCACCGGGGAGCTGTTTTTT
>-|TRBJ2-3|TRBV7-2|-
CASSLVYRRWGLNTDTQYF
TGTGCCAGCAGCTTAGTTTACAGGCGCTGGGGGTTAAACACAGATACGCAGTATTTT
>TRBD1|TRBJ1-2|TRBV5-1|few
CASSFSGTGRYGYTF
TGCGCCAGCAGCTTTTCCGGGACAGGAAGATATGGCTACACCTTC
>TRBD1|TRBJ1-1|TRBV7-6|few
CASSFRQGDTEAFF
TGTGCCAGCAGCTTCCGACAGGGGGACACTGAAGCTTTCTTT
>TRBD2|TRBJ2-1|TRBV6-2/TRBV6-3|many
CASRGLAGNEQFF
TGTGCCAGCAGGGGACTAGCGGGGAATGAGCAGTTCTTC
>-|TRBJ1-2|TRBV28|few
CASSETGYYGYTF
TGTGCCAGCAGTGAAACAGGTTACTATGGCTACACCTTC
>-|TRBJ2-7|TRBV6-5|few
CASRLNTVYEQYF
TGTGCCAGCAGATTAAATACTGTATACGAGCAGTACTTC
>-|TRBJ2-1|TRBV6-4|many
CASSAGQVYDEQFF
TGTGCCAGCAGTGCAGGGCAGGTCTACGATGAGCAGTTCTTC
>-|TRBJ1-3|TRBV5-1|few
CASSEGLGGNTIYF
TGCGCCAGCAGCGAGGGCCTCGGTGGAAACACCATATATTTT
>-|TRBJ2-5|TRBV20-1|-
CSAPGLYQETQYF
TGCAGTGCACCAGGCCTGTACCAAGAGACCCAGTACTTC
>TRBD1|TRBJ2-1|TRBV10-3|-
CAIMGQGGDEQFF
TGTGCCATCATGGGACAGGGGGGGGATGAGCAGTTCTTC
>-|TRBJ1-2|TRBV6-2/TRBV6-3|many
CASSYGGLYGYTF
TGTGCCAGCAGTTACGGGGGCCTCTATGGCTACACCTTC
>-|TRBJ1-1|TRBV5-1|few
CASGGTGGSTEAFF
TGCGCCAGCGGGGGGACGGGGGGAAGCACTGAAGCTTTCTTT
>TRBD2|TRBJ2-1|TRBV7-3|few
CASSQASGGASDEQFF
TGTGCCAGCAGCCAGGCCAGCGGGGGGGCCTCGGATGAGCAGTTCTTC
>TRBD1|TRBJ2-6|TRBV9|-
CASSFRQGPGANVLTF
TGTGCCAGCAGCTTCAGACAGGGTCCCGGGGCCAACGTCCTGACTTTC
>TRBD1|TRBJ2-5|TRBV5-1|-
CASSLGLGQGVEETQYF
TGCGCCAGCAGCTTGGGTCTCGGACAGGGGGTTGAAGAGACCCAGTACTTC
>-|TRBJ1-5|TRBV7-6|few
CASSLQNSNQPQHF
TGTGCCAGCAGCCTACAGAATAGCAATCAGCCCCAGCATTTT